The 20 T cell receptor beta chains below all came from one sample that was sequenced in a study of blood T cell repertoires in COVID-19. Some clones are missing from TCRdb's copy, which holds only in-frame ones; the method was immunoSEQ multiplex PCR. The sample holds fewer than 120,000 clones, over 65% seen once. The source material was peripheral blood. Receptor source: a woman aged 80 or over with acute or convalescent COVID-19.

The chain couples TRBV6-2 or TRBV6-3 to TRBJ2-5; D is possibly TRBD1 (5 bases). CDR1 is MNHEY, CDR2 SVGEGT, per germline. The CDR3 totals 13 residues. The V end lost 5 bases, the J end lost 2 bases, and 9 bases lay between the germline ends. Here the CDR3 DNA reads TGTGCCAGCAGTAGAGACAGACAAGAGACCCAGTACTTC. The encoded protein is CASSRDRQETQYF.

The chain joins TRBV5-1 to TRBJ2-3, with TRBD1 as a possible D gene (5 bases). Looked up from germline, CDR1 is SGHRS and CDR2 is YFSETQ. V was clipped by 0 bases and J by 5 bases, with 10 bases between them. CDR3 length equals 14 residues. CDR3 amino acids: CASSLGGRVDTQYF. As DNA, the CDR3 is TGCGCCAGCAGCTTGGGGGGCAGGGTAGATACGCAGTATTTT.

This clone occurred a few times. This chain's CDR3 is CASTSDRVQPQHF. The CDR3 DNA is TGTGCCAGCACCTCGGACAGGGTTCAGCCCCAGCATTTT. This chain links TRBV12-3 or TRBV12-4 with TRBJ1-5; 8 bases match TRBD1. The ends lost 7 bases at V and 6 bases at J; junction bases unmatched: 5. The CDR3 spans 13 residues.

The chain uses TRBV9 and TRBJ1-1, with D tentatively TRBD1 (5 bases). The CDR3 consists of 17 residues. The V end lost 0 bases, the J end lost 1 base, and 16 bases lay between the germline ends. From germline, CDR1 is SGDLS and CDR2 YYNGEE. The CDR3 reads CASSVVIGGGSNTEAFF. CDR3 DNA sequence: TGTGCCAGCAGCGTAGTGATTGGCGGGGGATCGAACACTGAAGCTTTCTTT.

This clone showed up just a few times. This chain connects TRBV4-1 to TRBJ2-7; D call uncertain. This CDR3 has 14 amino acids. V shed 0 bases and J shed 3 bases, with 9 bases lying between them. The V gene's germline CDR1 is MGHRA and CDR2 YSYEKL. CDR3 sequence (DNA): TGCGCCAGCAGCCAAGATCTACAGAGCTACGAGCAGTACTTC. Protein: CASSQDLQSYEQYF.

This chain connects TRBV30 to TRBJ1-4; D might be TRBD1 (6 bases). V lost 3 bases and J 3 bases, leaving 11 bases between the germline ends. Germline V gene data show CDR1 as GTSNPN and CDR2 as SVGIG (reference sequence). This CDR3 contains 14 residues. CDR3 DNA: TGTGCCTGGAGGGCAGGGGCGCCTAATGAAAAACTGTTTTTT. Amino acid sequence: CAWRAGAPNEKLFF.

The chain is built from TRBV7-8 and TRBJ2-3, with 7 bases aligning to TRBD1. Trimming took 5 bases from V and 4 from J; bases not matched to a gene: 9. Germline CDR1 and CDR2: SGHVS and FQNEAQ. The CDR3 totals 15 residues. CDR3: CASSQRDSLSDTQYF. CDR3 DNA: TGTGCCAGCAGCCAAAGGGACAGTCTCTCAGATACGCAGTATTTT.

The chain links TRBV5-1 to TRBJ1-3; a possible D gene is TRBD1 (6 bases). Trimming pared 4 bases from V and 4 bases from J, leaving 18 bases between. This CDR3 spans 16 amino acids. CDR1 is SGHRS and CDR2 is YFSETQ in the germline V gene. The CDR3, as DNA: TGCGCCAGCAGCCCGGGCGACAGGCTTAACGGAAACACCATATATTTT. Amino acid sequence: CASSPGDRLNGNTIYF.

The sample holds one count of this clone. The rearrangement uses TRBV19 and TRBJ2-3, with D perhaps TRBD2 (6 bases). Trimming stripped 6 bases from V and 1 base from J, with 14 bases between. The CDR3 contains 15 residues. CDR1 is LNHDA and CDR2 is SQIVND in the germline V gene (reference sequence). CDR3 nucleotides: TGTGCCAGTAGCCCTTCGGGACTTGGCACAGATACGCAGTATTTT. Protein product: CASSPSGLGTDTQYF. Full variable domain (rest looked up from reference TRBV19 and TRBJ2-3): DGGITQSPKYLFRKEGQNVTLSCEQNLNHDAMYWYRQDPGQGLRLIYYSQIVNDFQKGDIAEGYSVSREKKESFPLTVTSAQKNPTAFYLCASSPSGLGTDTQYFGPGTRLTVL.

V usage is TRBV7-7 and J usage is TRBJ2-7, with TRBD2 matching 8 bases. Germline V gene data show CDR1 as SSHAT and CDR2 as FNYEAQ (reference sequence). The CDR3 extends over 15 amino acids. With 1 base clipped from V and 0 bases from J, the junction kept 2 bases outside the gene matches. CDR3 region: CASSLDRGGSYEQYF. The CDR3, as DNA: TGTGCCAGCAGCTTAGACCGGGGGGGCTCCTACGAGCAGTACTTC.

The rearrangement uses TRBV14 and TRBJ2-1, with 7 bases aligning to TRBD2. This CDR3 region has 12 residues. Trimming cost V 4 bases and J 14 bases; bases outside gene matches: 8. Germline V CDR1 and CDR2: SGHDN, FVKESK. CDR3 bases: TGTGCCAGCAGCCTAGCGGGTGGTCCCGAGTTCTTC. It is translated as CASSLAGGPEFF.

The chain is built from TRBV12-2 and TRBJ1-5. TRBV12-2 is given as a pseudogene. This CDR3 contains 15 residues. CDR3 nucleotide sequence: TGTGCAAGTCGCTTAAGGCAACACTCCGGGCAGCCCCAGCATTTT. Translated: CASRLRQHSGQPQHF.

The rearrangement uses TRBV7-2 and TRBJ1-1; D gene ambiguous. The V gene lost 2 bases and the J gene lost 4 bases, with 8 bases spanning the gap. Germline CDR1 SGHTA, CDR2 FQGNSA. The CDR3 covers 13 residues. The CDR3 here is CASSLNGRTEAFF. The CDR3 coding sequence is TGTGCCAGCAGCTTAAACGGTCGCACTGAAGCTTTCTTT.

The chain uses TRBV5-5 and TRBJ2-3, with TRBD1 matching 10 bases. With 4 bases clipped from V and 3 bases from J, the junction kept 11 bases outside the gene matches. Germline loops: CDR1 SGHKS, CDR2 YYEKEE (reference sequence). The CDR3 covers 17 residues. This chain's CDR3 is CASSPRTGGAGTDTQYF. CDR3 coding DNA: TGTGCCAGCAGCCCCCGGACAGGGGGTGCTGGGACAGATACGCAGTATTTT.

The V gene is TRBV28, the J gene TRBJ2-7, with 13 bases that match TRBD2. CDR1 is MDHEN, CDR2 SYDVKM, per germline. Trimming cost V 4 bases and J 4 bases; bases outside gene matches: 13. The CDR3 is made up of 18 amino acids. DNA of the CDR3: TGTGCCAGCAGTTCCGGGACTAGCGGGACGGTAGGGGCTTACGAGCAGTACTTC. Translation gives CASSSGTSGTVGAYEQYF. Together with reference TRBV28 and TRBJ2-7, the CDR3 gives the full variable domain: DVKVTQSSRYLVKRTGEKVFLECVQDMDHENMFWYRQDPGLGLRLIYFSYDVKMKEKGDIPEGYSVSREKKERFSLILESASTNQTSMYLCASSSGTSGTVGAYEQYFGPGTRLTVT.

The CDR3 DNA reads as TGTGCCACCAGCAGCCGTACAGGGACCGATACGCAGTATTTT. Its protein product is CATSSRTGTDTQYF. The chain couples TRBV15 to TRBJ2-3; D is possibly TRBD1 (6 bases). The CDR3 has 14 residues. Germline V CDR1 and CDR2: LNHNV, YYDKDF (reference sequence). V shed 3 bases and J shed 6 bases, with 13 bases lying between them.

The chain carries TRBV2 and TRBJ2-2; D remains unclear. Trimming took 10 bases from V and 0 from J, leaving 3 bases between them. The CDR3 totals 11 residues. Germline CDR1 and CDR2: SNHLY and FYNNEI. The CDR3 reads CATSNTGELFF. CDR3 in DNA: TGTGCCACCTCGAACACCGGGGAGCTGTTTTTT. The full variable domain, rest sourced from reference TRBV2 and TRBJ2-2, is EPEVTQTPSHQVTQMGQEVILRCVPISNHLYFYWYRQILGQKVEFLVSFYNNEISEKSEIFDDQFSVERPDGSNFTLKIRSTKLEDSAMYFCATSNTGELFFGEGSRLTVL.

V usage is TRBV6-5 and J usage is TRBJ2-1; TRBD2 matches at 10 bases. Germline-derived CDR1 and CDR2 are MNHEY and SVGAGI. V dropped 4 bases and J dropped 1; count of bases not matched to a gene: 1. CDR3 length: 15 residues. CDR3 protein: CASSLTSGSYNEQFF. The CDR3 region has the DNA TGTGCCAGCAGTTTGACTAGCGGGTCCTACAATGAGCAGTTCTTC.

The chain couples TRBV5-4 to TRBJ1-5; D gene uncertain. CDR1 and CDR2 (germline): SGHNT, YYREEE (reference sequence). Trimming took 0 bases from V and 4 from J, leaving 11 bases between them. The CDR3 spans 15 residues. The CDR3 sequence is CASSLDPGGNQPQHF. In nucleotides, the CDR3 is TGTGCCAGCAGCTTGGATCCGGGAGGGAATCAGCCCCAGCATTTT. Combining the CDR3 with reference TRBV5-4 and TRBJ1-5 gives the whole variable domain ETGVTQSPTHLIKTRGQQVTLRCSSQSGHNTVSWYQQALGQGPQFIFQYYREEENGRGNFPPRFSGLQFPNYSSELNVNALELDDSALYLCASSLDPGGNQPQHFGDGTRLSIL.

V gene TRBV19 combines with J gene TRBJ2-5; 12 nucleotides align to TRBD2. The CDR3 extends over 16 amino acids. J was trimmed by 5 bases and V by 4 bases; bases with no gene match: 8. Germline CDR1 is LNHDA and CDR2 is SQIVND (reference sequence). Here the CDR3 reads CASSNRLAGARETQYF. As DNA, the CDR3 is TGTGCCAGTAGTAACAGACTAGCGGGGGCGAGGGAGACCCAGTACTTC.